Each of the 5 T cell receptor beta chains below was sequenced from the same sample in a study of vaccination and CD4 T cells after COVID-19. Treatment noted: approximately 9-day PBMC culture with coronavirus spike peptide pools or control peptides (ViraFEST assay). During the years 2011-2018, before the COVID-19 pandemic, the unexposed donor's CD4+ T cells were collected. Cultured CD4+ T-cell DNA underwent Oncomine TCR Beta short-read sequencing. Genomic DNA was taken out of cultured CD4+ T cells by extraction. TCRdb re-derived calls from the PCR reads in MiXCR, one entry per CDR3 protein. The data contain about 6,800 distinct CDR3 sequences, roughly a third of them singletons. These receptors are not linked to any known antigen. Sequenced: CD4+ T cells from blood, cultured in vitro. These receptors all come from a human donor in good health.

This chain links TRBV6-1 with TRBJ2-2, with D possibly matching TRBD2 (6 bases). V shed 6 bases and J shed 5 bases, with 19 bases lying between them. The CDR3 is made up of 16 amino acids. Germline V gene lookup returns CDR1 MNHNS and CDR2 SASEGT. The CDR3 nucleotides are TGTGCCAGCAGCCCGGGACTCTTCATGTCAACCGGGGAGCTGTTTTTT. Translated, it gives CASSPGLFMSTGELFF.

This clonotype showed up just a few times. The chain recombines TRBV27 with TRBJ1-6; the D gene is possibly TRBD1 (5 bases). The V end lost 5 bases, the J end lost 8 bases, and 19 bases lay between the germline ends. The CDR3 is 16 residues long. From germline, CDR1 is MNHEY and CDR2 SMNVEV (reference sequence). The CDR3 region has the DNA TGTGCCAGCAGTCCAATTCACAGGAGAATGGATTCACCCCTCCACTTT. Residues: CASSPIHRRMDSPLHF.

The sample holds a few counts of this clonotype. This rearrangement joins TRBV7-6 to TRBJ2-2; 7 bases agree with TRBD2. The germline V gene encodes CDR1 SGHVS and CDR2 FNYEAQ. V shed 5 bases, J shed 3 bases, and the junction held 3 bases outside the gene matches. This CDR3 contains 14 residues. In DNA, the CDR3 is TGTGCCAGCAGCGAGACTAGCTACACCGGGGAGCTGTTTTTT. It specifies CASSETSYTGELFF.

The count of this clonotype is one. The chain combines TRBV24-1 with TRBJ2-2; D call uncertain. Per the germline V gene, CDR1 is KGHDR and CDR2 is SFDVKD. Trimming pared 9 bases from V and 7 bases from J, leaving 8 bases between. This CDR3 is built from 11 residues. The CDR3 sequence: CATCGIGELFF. Written as DNA, the CDR3 is TGTGCCACCTGTGGCATCGGGGAGCTGTTTTTT.

V gene TRBV2 combines with J gene TRBJ2-1, with unresolved D. This CDR3 region has 13 residues. Per the germline V gene, CDR1 is SNHLY and CDR2 is FYNNEI. V lost 7 bases, J lost 5 bases, and 12 bases lay in between. This chain's CDR3 is CASTPGVHNEQFF. The DNA of the CDR3 is TGTGCCAGCACCCCTGGAGTACACAATGAGCAGTTCTTC. The variable domain in full, completed from reference TRBV2 and TRBJ2-1, reads EPEVTQTPSHQVTQMGQEVILRCVPISNHLYFYWYRQILGQKVEFLVSFYNNEISEKSEIFDDQFSVERPDGSNFTLKIRSTKLEDSAMYFCASTPGVHNEQFFGPGTRLTVL.